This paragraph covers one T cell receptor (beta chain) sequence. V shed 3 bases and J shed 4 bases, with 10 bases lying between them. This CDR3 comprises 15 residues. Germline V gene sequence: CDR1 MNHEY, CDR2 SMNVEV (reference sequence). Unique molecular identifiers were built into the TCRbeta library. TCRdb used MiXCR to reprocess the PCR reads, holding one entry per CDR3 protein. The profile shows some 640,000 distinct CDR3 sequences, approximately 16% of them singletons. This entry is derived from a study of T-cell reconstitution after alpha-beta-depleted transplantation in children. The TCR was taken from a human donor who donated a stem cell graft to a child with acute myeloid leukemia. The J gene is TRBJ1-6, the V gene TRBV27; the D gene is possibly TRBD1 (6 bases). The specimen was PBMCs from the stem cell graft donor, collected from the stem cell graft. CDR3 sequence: CASSLGQGYNSPLHF. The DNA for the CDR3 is TGTGCCAGCAGTTTGGGGCAGGGGTATAATTCACCCCTCCACTTT.